Here is one T cell receptor beta chain with its context. This clone was found once. What this receptor recognizes is not known. No much larger clone exists at a distance of one base, and base qualities are not known. The collaborating institutions used their own protocols to collect whole blood in K2EDTA tubes. For TCRbeta analysis, collaborator samples were shipped as frozen whole blood, as isolated PBMCs, or as DNA extracted from either sample type. V is shortened by 3 bases, J by 6 bases, and the region joining them spans 19 bases. Including the terminal cysteine and phenylalanine, the CDR3 comprises 15 residues. Only the CDR3 part of the read is kept: 45 bases, read in frame from the first base. CDR1 and CDR2 were assigned from the germline V gene (reference sequence) as GTSNPN and SVGIG. This entry comes from a study of blood T cell repertoires in COVID-19 (TCRdb year 2020). About the full investigation: Samples from collaborators originated in the United States, Italy and Spain and spanned both the acute and convalescent phases of COVID-19. The material from the prospective study consisted of cDNA or gDNA derived from T cells, B-cell-depleted T cells, or PBMCs. Deeply sampled blood TCRbeta repertoires from subjects exposed to, actively infected with, or recovered from COVID-19 were included in the dataset. The repertoires were made available in a free public database intended to serve as a resource for research on the immune response to SARS-CoV-2. The samples were drawn from the first 160 participants of the ongoing ImmuneRACE study and from over 950 subjects provided by 6 global collaborators. Nearly every sample came with metadata listing a de-identified subject ID, COVID-19 status, age in years and sex. HLA class I and class II types, where available, came from metadata supplied by the sample provider rather than from assay-based typing.

TCRbeta CDR3 regions were amplified from genomic DNA using the immunoSEQ Assay, a bias-controlled multiplex PCR. The published analysis was carried out like this. Nucleated cell counts per sample were estimated from amplification of reference gene primers within the assay. To quantify the absolute abundance of each unique TCRbeta CDR3 rearrangement, sequence reads were collapsed and filtered. For each sample, productive Simpson clonality was calculated as the square root of Simpson's diversity index over productive rearrangements. What TCRdb holds here is the immuneACCESS table cut down to in-frame rearrangements. Part of the clones is not present; checked against another copy, under half of the missing clones reflect an unresolved V gene, and the others are unexplained. Clone size and the V and J calls come from that table; the DNA yielded D and trimming. This sample is represented by under 85,000 clones; roughly 86% of them were singletons. The top ten hold about a fifth of the sample.

Results and caveats for the whole study, not just this receptor: Clinical and demographic metadata were provided uncurated, with the amount varying by source and participant.

The sequenced sample was peripheral blood. The sequence was collected from a human donor in a cohort sampled during active COVID-19. This sequence uses TRBV30 and TRBJ2-3; D gene: possibly TRBD2, on 6 matching bases. The DNA sequence follows: TGTGCCTGGAGCCCGCGTGGCAGGGAGGCGGATACGCAGTATTTT. This codes for CAWSPRGREADTQYF.